Following are 14 T cell receptor beta chains from one sample sequenced in a study of blood T cell repertoires in COVID-19. The method was immunoSEQ multiplex PCR; TCRdb's version includes in-frame clones alone and lacks a portion of them. This repertoire shows 200,000 or so clones, 80% to 85% found once; its top ten account for less than 6.5%. Sequenced material: peripheral blood. These receptor sequences come from an older woman who had recovered from COVID-19.

The chain combines TRBV9 with TRBJ1-2; D gene uncertain. Germline loops: CDR1 SGDLS, CDR2 YYNGEE. CDR3 length: 14 amino acids. Trimming took off 1 base at V and 4 bases at J, with 11 bases between the two ends. The CDR3 spells CASSVSYRGYGYTF. For the CDR3, the DNA is TGTGCCAGCAGCGTAAGCTACCGGGGCTATGGCTACACCTTC.

The chain combines TRBV7-9 with TRBJ1-1; 10 bases match TRBD1. V lost 4 bases, J lost 7 bases, and 9 bases stayed unmatched. This CDR3 region has 15 residues. Germline V lookup: CDR1 SEHNR, CDR2 FQNEAQ (reference sequence). CDR3 in DNA: TGTGCCAGCAGCTACTCCGGGACAGGGGCCTTTGAAGCTTTCTTT. Its protein product is CASSYSGTGAFEAFF. Full variable domain (missing parts from reference TRBV7-9 and TRBJ1-1): DTGVSQNPRHKITKRGQNVTFRCDPISEHNRLYWYRQTLGQGPEFLTYFQNEAQLEKSRLLSDRFSAERPKGSFSTLEIQRTEQGDSAMYLCASSYSGTGAFEAFFGQGTRLTVV.

On this clone itself: A single base separates this from a much larger clone, so it may be a read error. Other DNA sequences in the same sample also yield this CDR3. The chain links TRBV12-3 or TRBV12-4 to TRBJ1-1, with D tentatively TRBD1 (5 bases). Trimming removed 4 bases at V and 1 base at J, with 7 bases between. CDR3 size: 13 residues. This CDR3 is CASSSTGNTEAFF. As DNA, the CDR3 is TGTGCCAGCAGTTCTACAGGGAACACTGAAGCTTTCTTT.

The CDR3 loop reads CASSPRVAGASSYEQYF. The CDR3 DNA follows: TGTGCCAGCAGCCCTCGGGTAGCGGGGGCCAGCTCCTACGAGCAGTACTTC. The V call is TRBV7-2, the J call TRBJ2-7; 9 nucleotides line up with TRBD2. Losses at the gene ends were 5 bases for V and 0 bases for J; bases not matched to a gene: 11. Germline CDR1 reads SGHTA; CDR2 reads FQGNSA. The CDR3 has 17 residues.

The chain links TRBV15 to TRBJ2-3; maybe TRBD2 (6 bases). V was pared by 5 bases and J by 0 bases, with 18 bases between. This CDR3 spans 17 amino acids. Germline V gene sequence: CDR1 LNHNV, CDR2 YYDKDF (reference sequence). CDR3 DNA: TGTGCCACCAGCGGCCGGAGCGGGCCAGCTAGCACAGATACGCAGTATTTT. Translation gives CATSGRSGPASTDTQYF.

The chain uses TRBV12-5 and TRBJ1-1; D remains unclear. The V and J ends lost 7 bases and 3 bases respectively, with 12 bases between them. CDR3 length: 13 residues. Germline V lookup: CDR1 LGHNT, CDR2 FRNRAP. CDR3 residues: CASVPPADTEAFF. In DNA, the CDR3 is TGTGCTAGTGTCCCCCCGGCGGACACTGAAGCTTTCTTT.

V usage is TRBV7-2 and J usage is TRBJ2-5; possibly TRBD1 for D (6 bases). The V gene's germline CDR1 is SGHTA and CDR2 FQGNSA. The CDR3 contains 16 residues. The V gene lost 4 bases and the J gene lost 5 bases, with 20 bases spanning the gap. For the CDR3, the DNA is TGTGCCAGCAGCTGGCGTACAGGGAGCGGTGAGGAGACCCAGTACTTC. It is translated as CASSWRTGSGEETQYF.

The chain uses TRBV5-1 and TRBJ2-3; 10 bases line up with TRBD2. The V and J ends lost 5 bases and 5 bases, in that order; junction bases with no gene match: 5. This CDR3 comprises 14 residues. Germline V CDR1 and CDR2: SGHRS, YFSETQ. CDR3 region: CASRQAGGQDTQYF. CDR3 bases: TGCGCCAGCAGACAAGCGGGGGGGCAAGATACGCAGTATTTT.

The rearrangement joins TRBV6-6 to TRBJ1-1; D gene ambiguous. This CDR3 has 11 residues. Trimming removed 7 bases at V and 3 bases at J, with 6 bases between. From germline, CDR1 is MNHNY and CDR2 SVGAGI (reference sequence). In DNA form, the CDR3 reads TGTGCCAGCACCGGGGACACTGAAGCTTTCTTT. This gives the protein CASTGDTEAFF.

This clone is a singleton in its sample. CDR3 sequence reads: CASSPGSQPSYNEQFF. Written as DNA, the CDR3 is TGTGCCAGCTCCCCCGGGTCCCAACCCTCCTACAATGAGCAGTTCTTC. The rearrangement joins TRBV18 to TRBJ2-1; D gene unclear. The germline V and J ends were trimmed by 6 bases and 0 bases, with 15 bases remaining between them. Germline V gene data show CDR1 as KGHSH and CDR2 as LQKENI. The CDR3 extends over 16 amino acids.

The rearrangement uses TRBV2 and TRBJ2-1, with 13 bases identical to TRBD2. Germline loops: CDR1 SNHLY, CDR2 FYNNEI. The J segment lost 0 bases and the V segment lost 3 bases, leaving 17 bases of the junction unmatched. CDR3 length: 22 residues. CDR3 residues: CASSDSSPIGLAGDNSYNEQFF. CDR3 sequence (DNA): TGTGCCAGCAGTGATAGTTCCCCGATAGGACTAGCGGGGGACAACTCCTACAATGAGCAGTTCTTC.

This clone was detected only a few times. V and J are TRBV29-1 and TRBJ2-2; weak D call: TRBD1 (5 bases). CDR3 length: 14 amino acids. Trimming removed 7 bases from V and 6 bases from J, with 18 bases in between. CDR1 is SQVTM, CDR2 ANQGSEA, per germline. In nucleotides, the CDR3 is TGCAGCGCCCAGGCCCAGGGCGGATCCGGGGAGCTGTTTTTT. It yields the protein CSAQAQGGSGELFF.

The chain has TRBV10-3 and TRBJ2-7; 9 bases are shared with TRBD1. With V trimmed by 3 bases and J by 4 bases, 10 bases remained unmatched. This CDR3 is built from 16 residues. CDR1 is ENHRY and CDR2 is SYGVKD in the germline V gene. This CDR3 is CAISDSKDRGWYEQYF. CDR3 sequence (DNA): TGTGCCATCAGTGACTCGAAGGACAGGGGATGGTACGAGCAGTACTTC.

The chain recombines TRBV5-1 with TRBJ2-5; 8 nucleotides agree with TRBD2. CDR3 length: 14 residues. The V segment lost 4 bases and the J segment 3 bases; nucleotides outside the gene matches: 5. Germline V CDR1 and CDR2: SGHRS, YFSETQ. CDR3 sequence: CASSVPGREETQYF. CDR3 DNA: TGCGCCAGCAGCGTACCCGGGAGGGAAGAGACCCAGTACTTC.